This TCR beta chain was found in a study of early T cells in non-severe SARS-CoV-2 infection. Study background: The authors sequenced bulk RNA from unsorted whole blood, leaving chains unpaired. Broader study findings: A preference for anti-spike CD8 responses marked VDJdb matching, which missed private and CD4 specificities.

Each single cDNA molecule received a unique molecular identifier. TCRdb analysed the 5' RACE reads with MiXCR anew, one entry per CDR3 protein. The sample gives 65,000 to 70,000 distinct CDR3 sequences, under 13% of which show up once; around 6.4% is in the top ten. A remark on this clonotype: Its target is unknown.

Sequencing was done on a sample of whole blood. This sequence was found in an adult who was a healthcare worker with PCR-confirmed SARS-CoV-2 infection or an uninfected control (not recorded which).

The CDR3 sequence is CASTGYNEQFF. The CDR3 coding sequence is TGTGCCAGCACTGGTTACAATGAGCAGTTCTTC. The genes are TRBV6-2 or TRBV6-3 and TRBJ2-1; D uncertain. Trimming removed 7 bases from V and 4 bases from J, with 5 bases in between. The germline CDR1 and CDR2 sequences are MNHEY and SVGEGT. The CDR3 is 11 amino acids.